A single sample is the source of the 25 T cell receptor beta chains below, sequenced in a study of blood T cell repertoires in COVID-19. The assay was immunoSEQ multiplex PCR, and TCRdb's table has in-frame clones only and misses some. The sample lists about 240,000 clones; about 80% were seen once. The sequenced sample was peripheral blood. These TCRs come from an elderly woman with acute or convalescent COVID-19.

CDR3 sequence reads: CASSPPAGGNTGELFF. The CDR3, as DNA: TGCGCCAGCAGCCCCCCGGCCGGGGGGAACACCGGGGAGCTGTTTTTT. The V call is TRBV4-3, the J call TRBJ2-2; D perhaps matches TRBD2 (6 bases). Germline V lookup: CDR1 LGHNA, CDR2 YSLEER. This CDR3 is 16 amino acids long. With 4 bases removed from V and 1 base from J, the gap between germline ends came to 13 bases.

The chain employs TRBV7-4 and TRBJ2-1, with D possibly being TRBD2 (5 bases). The CDR3 consists of 11 residues. In germline, CDR1 is SGHVT, CDR2 SQSDAQ. Between the trimmed V and J ends, which lost 7 bases and 10 bases, there was a span of 11 bases. The CDR3 here is CASIPQREQFF. The CDR3 bases are TGTGCCAGCATCCCCCAGCGGGAGCAGTTCTTC.

Note on this clone: Just one base apart from a much larger clone, this may be a read error. V is TRBV2 and J is TRBJ2-7, with D possibly matching TRBD1 (5 bases). The CDR3 loop spans 13 amino acids. V was shortened by 5 bases and J by 3 bases, with 11 bases between the two germline ends. Looked up from germline, CDR1 is SNHLY and CDR2 is FYNNEI. The CDR3 reads CASSWQGFYEQYF. CDR3 sequence (DNA): TGTGCCAGCAGTTGGCAGGGTTTCTACGAGCAGTACTTC.

This chain links TRBV30 with TRBJ2-5; 10 nucleotides agree with TRBD2. The CDR3 is made up of 11 amino acids. V shed 8 bases, J shed 5 bases, and the junction held 2 bases outside the gene matches. The V gene's germline CDR1 is GTSNPN and CDR2 SVGIG (reference sequence). CDR3 DNA: TGTGCCGGAGCGGGAGGGGAGACCCAGTACTTC. Protein product: CAGAGGETQYF.

On this clone itself: This sample also contains other DNA sequences that code for the same CDR3. The CDR3 loop is CASSVGQGAYGYTF. The CDR3 DNA reads as TGTGCCAGCAGCGTAGGACAGGGGGCCTATGGCTACACCTTC. This chain connects TRBV9 to TRBJ1-2; 10 nucleotides match TRBD1. V was clipped by 0 bases and J by 4 bases; unmatched bases: 0. CDR3 length equals 14 residues. The germline gives CDR1 SGDLS, CDR2 YYNGEE.

The chain has TRBV5-4 and TRBJ2-7, with 7 nucleotides matching TRBD2. Germline lookup yields CDR1 SGHNT and CDR2 YYREEE (reference sequence). After removal of 3 bases from V and 2 bases from J, the junction contained 8 bases not matched to a gene. The CDR3 extends over 15 amino acids. As DNA, the CDR3 is TGTGCCAGCAGCTCCACCGGGACTACGACCTACGAGCAGTACTTC. Translation gives CASSSTGTTTYEQYF.

The rearrangement links TRBV20-1 to TRBJ1-1; 7 bases are shared with TRBD1. This CDR3 is 13 amino acids long. Germline CDR1 DFQATT, CDR2 SNEGSKA (reference sequence). The J segment lost 3 bases and the V segment lost 3 bases, leaving 4 bases of the junction unmatched. DNA of the CDR3: TGCAGTGCTAGTAGGGGACAGTACACTGAAGCTTTCTTT. This translates into CSASRGQYTEAFF.

This clone was seen a handful of times. The gene calls are TRBV29-1 and TRBJ1-6; 11 bases line up with TRBD1. CDR1 and CDR2 (germline): SQVTM, ANQGSEA. The CDR3 is made up of 13 amino acids. Unmatched junction bases numbered 2, after V lost 6 bases and J lost 7 bases. CDR3 coding DNA: TGCAGCGTCCGGGACAGGGGGAATTCACCCCTCCACTTT. This translates into CSVRDRGNSPLHF.

This clone was seen only once. The CDR3 coding sequence is TGTGCCACGGGACAGGGCGAGAGCACTGAAGCTTTCTTT. This translates into CATGQGESTEAFF. This chain joins TRBV10-3 and TRBJ1-1; TRBD1 aligns across 9 bases. Germline V CDR1 and CDR2: ENHRY, SYGVKD. The CDR3 covers 13 residues. The V gene end was trimmed by 10 bases and the J gene end by 4 bases; junction bases not matched to a gene: 7.

The gene calls are TRBV29-1 and TRBJ2-1, with D possibly being TRBD1 (7 bases). The CDR3 is 17 amino acids. V was trimmed by 3 bases and J by 7 bases, leaving 25 bases between them. CDR1 and CDR2 from the germline V gene are SQVTM and ANQGSEA. The CDR3 sequence is CSVDRRVGAGGHNEQFF. CDR3 coding DNA: TGCAGCGTTGACCGTCGTGTGGGTGCAGGGGGGCATAATGAGCAGTTCTTC.

This clone has only a few counts. This chain joins TRBV7-7 and TRBJ2-3; perhaps TRBD2 as D (6 bases). This CDR3 region has 14 residues. Germline CDR1 and CDR2: SSHAT and FNYEAQ (reference sequence). The germline V and J ends were trimmed by 0 bases and 6 bases, with 10 bases remaining between them. Here the CDR3 DNA reads TGTGCCAGCAGCTTAGCCCCTAGCGCCGATACGCAGTATTTT. It codes for CASSLAPSADTQYF.

The gene calls are TRBV5-1 and TRBJ1-6, with 10 nucleotides matching TRBD1. The germline V gene has CDR1 SGHRS and CDR2 YFSETQ. This CDR3 is 14 amino acids long. Losses at the gene ends were 1 base for V and 15 bases for J; bases not matched to a gene: 7. CDR3 in DNA: TGCGCCAGCAGCTTGTTGACAGGGGGCGGGGGCCTCCACTTT. Protein sequence: CASSLLTGGGGLHF.

The V call is TRBV6-5, the J call TRBJ1-2; D remains unclear. With 4 bases removed from V and 4 bases from J, the gap between germline ends came to 19 bases. Per the germline V gene, CDR1 is MNHEY and CDR2 is SVGAGI. CDR3 length: 16 amino acids. The CDR3, as DNA: TGTGCCAGCAGTTCCTCCGGACCGAGGGCTGGCTATGGCTACACCTTC. Translation: CASSSSGPRAGYGYTF.

This rearrangement joins TRBV7-8 to TRBJ2-3; 7 nucleotides align to TRBD1. J lost 6 bases, V lost 5 bases, and 8 bases had no gene match. This CDR3 is 14 amino acids long. CDR1 SGHVS and CDR2 FQNEAQ come from the germline V gene. DNA of the CDR3: TGTGCCAGCAGCACGGGACAGCCCCGGGATACGCAGTATTTT. It specifies CASSTGQPRDTQYF.

The chain combines TRBV11-2 with TRBJ2-7; 7 nucleotides agree with TRBD1. Germline CDR1 reads SGHAT; CDR2 reads FQNNGV. This CDR3 contains 14 residues. After removal of 5 bases from V and 6 bases from J, the junction contained 10 bases not matched to a gene. The CDR3 reads CASSATRQGSEQYF. CDR3 nucleotide sequence: TGTGCCAGCAGCGCGACCAGACAGGGTTCCGAGCAGTACTTC.

This clone came up a few times. Other DNA sequences in this specimen translate into the identical CDR3. This chain links TRBV20-1 with TRBJ1-2; D call uncertain. Germline CDR1 is DFQATT and CDR2 is SNEGSKA (reference sequence). Trimming left V 3 bases short and J 4 bases short, with 6 bases between. The CDR3 has 11 amino acids. The CDR3: CSASHSYGYTF. CDR3 in DNA: TGCAGTGCTAGTCATAGCTATGGCTACACCTTC.

The chain couples TRBV2 to TRBJ1-1; D possibly corresponds to TRBD1 (5 bases). Trimming left V 2 bases short and J 7 bases short, with 11 bases between. This CDR3 is 13 amino acids long. CDR1 is SNHLY and CDR2 is FYNNEI in the germline V gene. CDR3 region: CASSENRGNEAFF. CDR3 DNA: TGTGCCAGCAGTGAAAATAGGGGAAATGAAGCTTTCTTT. The whole variable domain, remainder taken from reference TRBV2 and TRBJ1-1, is EPEVTQTPSHQVTQMGQEVILRCVPISNHLYFYWYRQILGQKVEFLVSFYNNEISEKSEIFDDQFSVERPDGSNFTLKIRSTKLEDSAMYFCASSENRGNEAFFGQGTRLTVV.

The chain joins TRBV6-5 to TRBJ2-3; D not certain. Deletions cut 5 bases from V and 5 bases from J, with 11 bases between. The CDR3 has 13 residues. CDR1 is MNHEY and CDR2 is SVGAGI in the germline V gene. The CDR3: CASSNSPKDTQYF. The CDR3 nucleotides are TGTGCCAGCAGTAACAGCCCTAAAGATACGCAGTATTTT.

The chain uses TRBV3-1 (or the pseudogene TRBV3-2) and TRBJ1-4, with 9 bases matching TRBD1. This CDR3 is built from 13 residues. CDR1 and CDR2 from the germline V gene are LGHDT and YNNKEL (reference sequence). After removal of 3 bases from V and 9 bases from J, the junction contained 2 bases not matched to a gene. This chain's CDR3 is CASSHGTGKKLFF. For the CDR3, the DNA is TGTGCCAGCAGCCACGGGACAGGGAAAAAACTGTTTTTT.

This chain connects TRBV5-8 to TRBJ1-2, with 8 bases that match TRBD1. Germline CDR1 reads SGHTS; CDR2 reads YDEGEE. The trim removed 1 base at V and 2 bases at J, leaving 7 bases unmatched. The CDR3 runs to 16 residues. The CDR3 loop reads CASSLRGAGGNYGYTF. The CDR3 nucleotides are TGTGCCAGCAGCTTGAGGGGGGCAGGGGGCAACTATGGCTACACCTTC.

The rearrangement uses TRBV18 and TRBJ1-2, with a tentative D call TRBD1 (6 bases). The V end lost 1 base, the J end lost 1 base, and 16 bases lay between the germline ends. The CDR3 is 17 residues long. Germline CDR1 is KGHSH and CDR2 is LQKENI. CDR3 sequence reads: CASSPQEGGQNNYGYTF. The CDR3 DNA reads TGTGCCAGCTCACCACAAGAAGGTGGACAGAATAACTATGGCTACACCTTC.

Only one count was recorded for this clone. V gene TRBV11-2 combines with J gene TRBJ2-2; D is unresolved. Looked up from germline, CDR1 is SGHAT and CDR2 is FQNNGV. Trimming shortened V by 5 bases and J by 0 bases, and 4 bases separated the two germline ends. This CDR3 spans 13 amino acids. The chain's CDR3 is CASSPSNTGELFF. For the CDR3, the DNA is TGTGCCAGCAGCCCTTCGAACACCGGGGAGCTGTTTTTT. Using reference TRBV11-2 and TRBJ2-2 for the parts outside the CDR3, the full variable domain is EAGVAQSPRYKIIEKRQSVAFWCNPISGHATLYWYQQILGQGPKLLIQFQNNGVVDDSQLPKDRFSAERLKGVDSTLKIQPAKLEDSAVYLCASSPSNTGELFFGEGSRLTVL.

In this sample, this clone turned up many times. The chain joins TRBV2 to TRBJ1-1; D possibly corresponds to TRBD1 (6 bases). The V end was cut by 6 bases, the J end by 0 bases, with 8 bases between. Germline V gives CDR1 SNHLY, CDR2 FYNNEI. The CDR3 totals 13 residues. In nucleotides, the CDR3 is TGTGCCAGCAGCGGACAGTTGAACACTGAAGCTTTCTTT. Its protein product is CASSGQLNTEAFF.

The V call is TRBV10-3, the J call TRBJ1-3; unclear D gene. CDR1 ENHRY and CDR2 SYGVKD come from the germline V gene. This CDR3 is 13 amino acids long. V was shortened by 4 bases and J by 4 bases, with 8 bases between the two germline ends. The CDR3 DNA reads TGTGCCATCAGTGGAGGCAGCGGAAACACCATATATTTT. As protein: CAISGGSGNTIYF.

This chain joins TRBV6-6 and TRBJ2-2; 9 bases align to TRBD2. V gave up 5 bases and J gave up 5 bases; unmatched junction bases: 6. Germline assignment: CDR1 MNHNY and CDR2 SVGAGI (reference sequence). The CDR3 runs to 15 residues. CDR3 sequence (DNA): TGTGCCAGCAGTCCCGGGACTAGCAGAACCGGGGAGCTGTTTTTT. Translating gives CASSPGTSRTGELFF.